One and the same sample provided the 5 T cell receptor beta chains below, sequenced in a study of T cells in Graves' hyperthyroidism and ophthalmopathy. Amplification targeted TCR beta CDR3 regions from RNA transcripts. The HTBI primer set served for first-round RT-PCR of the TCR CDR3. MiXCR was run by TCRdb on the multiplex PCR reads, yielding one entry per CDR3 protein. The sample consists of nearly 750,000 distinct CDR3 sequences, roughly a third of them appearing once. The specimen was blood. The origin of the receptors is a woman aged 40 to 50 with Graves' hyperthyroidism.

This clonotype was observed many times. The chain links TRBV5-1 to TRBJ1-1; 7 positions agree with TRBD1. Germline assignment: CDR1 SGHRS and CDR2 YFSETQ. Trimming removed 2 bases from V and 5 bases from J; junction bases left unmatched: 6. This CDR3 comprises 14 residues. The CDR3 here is CASSFQGGGTEAFF. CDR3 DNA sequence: TGCGCCAGCAGCTTCCAAGGGGGCGGAACTGAAGCTTTCTTT.

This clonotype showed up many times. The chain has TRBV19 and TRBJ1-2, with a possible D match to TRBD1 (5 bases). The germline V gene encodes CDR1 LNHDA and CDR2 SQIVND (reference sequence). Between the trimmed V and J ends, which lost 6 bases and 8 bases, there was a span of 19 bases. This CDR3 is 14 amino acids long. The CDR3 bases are TGTGCCAGTAGCGTTGCATTGGCAGGGCGCGGCTACACCTTC. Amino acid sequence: CASSVALAGRGYTF.

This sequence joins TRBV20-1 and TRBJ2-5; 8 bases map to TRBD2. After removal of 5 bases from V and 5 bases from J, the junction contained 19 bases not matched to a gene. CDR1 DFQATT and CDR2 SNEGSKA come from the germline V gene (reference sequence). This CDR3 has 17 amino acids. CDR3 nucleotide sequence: TGCAGTGCTCCACTGGCCGGGGGGGCGATGGGTAGGGAGACCCAGTACTTC. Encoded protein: CSAPLAGGAMGRETQYF.

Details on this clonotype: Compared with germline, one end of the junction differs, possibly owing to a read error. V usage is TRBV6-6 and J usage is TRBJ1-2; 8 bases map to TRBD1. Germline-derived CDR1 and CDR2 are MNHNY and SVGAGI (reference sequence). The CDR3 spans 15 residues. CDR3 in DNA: TGTGCTAGCAGACGACAGGACAGGGACGTAATTGGCTACACCTTC. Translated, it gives CASRRQDRDVIGYTF.

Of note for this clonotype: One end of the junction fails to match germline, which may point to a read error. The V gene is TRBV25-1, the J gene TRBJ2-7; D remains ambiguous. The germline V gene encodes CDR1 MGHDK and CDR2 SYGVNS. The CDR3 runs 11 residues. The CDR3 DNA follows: TGTGCCAGCAGTGAATTTAACGTGCAGTACTTT. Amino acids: CASSEFNVQYF.